A selection of T cell receptor beta chains follows, all from one sample in a study of T-cell reconstitution after alpha-beta-depleted transplantation in children. TCRdb independently ran MiXCR on the PCR reads; one entry per CDR3 protein. The sample yields about 900,000 distinct CDR3 sequences, about 31% seen once. This specimen consisted of PBMCs, mostly from graft donor cells, obtained 360 days after TCRalphabeta/CD19-depleted stem cell transplant. These receptors all stem from a boy under three years old who had a stem cell transplant for SCID, so the T cells may come from the graft donor. Both conserved end residues are part of each CDR3. A D gene is named only where the DNA matches it firmly. Clone size, where shown, is once, few, many, or a class for clones that have expanded.

V gene: TRBV18
J gene: TRBJ2-1
D gene: -
clone size: -
CDR3 DNA: TGTGCCAGCTCACCACGGGACAAGGGGGGTGAGCAGTTCTTC
CDR3 protein: CASSPRDKGGEQFF

V gene: TRBV5-1
J gene: TRBJ2-6
D gene: -
clone size: -
CDR3 DNA: TGCGCCAGCAGCTTGTTCCAGGTAATGGGGGCCAACGTCCTGACTTTC
CDR3 protein: CASSLFQVMGANVLTF

V gene: TRBV7-2
J gene: TRBJ2-7
D gene: -
clone size: -
CDR3 DNA: TGTGCCAGCAGCTTAAGGGCAGGGAGTGGCGAGCAGTACTTC
CDR3 protein: CASSLRAGSGEQYF

V gene: TRBV29-1
J gene: TRBJ2-5
D gene: -
clone size: few
CDR3 DNA: TGCAGCGTTGATAAGGAAGAGACCCAGTACTTC
CDR3 protein: CSVDKEETQYF

V gene: TRBV3-1
J gene: TRBJ2-2
D gene: -
clone size: -
CDR3 DNA: TGTGCCAGCAGCCAAGGAGGCCCAGGGAGGACCGGGGAGCTGTTTTTT
CDR3 protein: CASSQGGPGRTGELFF

V gene: TRBV12-3/TRBV12-4
J gene: TRBJ1-2
D gene: TRBD1
clone size: -
CDR3 DNA: TGTGCCAGCAGCTGGACAGGTCTTTATGGCTACACCTTC
CDR3 protein: CASSWTGLYGYTF

V gene: TRBV28
J gene: TRBJ2-5
D gene: TRBD1
clone size: few
CDR3 DNA: TGTGCCAGCAGTACAGGGACAGCTGACGAAGGGGAGACCCAGTACTTC
CDR3 protein: CASSTGTADEGETQYF

V gene: TRBV11-2
J gene: TRBJ2-1
D gene: TRBD2
clone size: few
CDR3 DNA: TGTGCCAGCAGCCGTAGCGGGGGGGCCTCCTACAATGAGCAGTTCTTC
CDR3 protein: CASSRSGGASYNEQFF

V gene: TRBV5-1
J gene: TRBJ2-3
D gene: -
clone size: -
CDR3 DNA: TGCGCCAGCAGCTTTCCGACAAATTCACAGTATTTT
CDR3 protein: CASSFPTNSQYF

V gene: TRBV5-1
J gene: TRBJ1-4
D gene: -
clone size: few
CDR3 DNA: TGCGCCAGCGCACTCCGGGACGGCCTTAATGAAAAACTGTTTTTT
CDR3 protein: CASALRDGLNEKLFF

V gene: TRBV24-1
J gene: TRBJ2-5
D gene: -
clone size: -
CDR3 DNA: TGTGCCACCAGTGCCCGGGAGCGCGAGACCCAGTACTTC
CDR3 protein: CATSARERETQYF

V gene: TRBV29-1
J gene: TRBJ1-1
D gene: -
clone size: few
CDR3 DNA: TGCAGCGTTGTGGGGGGCCGGGTGGACACTGAAGCTTTCTTT
CDR3 protein: CSVVGGRVDTEAFF

V gene: TRBV11-2
J gene: TRBJ2-3
D gene: TRBD2
clone size: once
CDR3 DNA: TGTGCCAGCAGCTTAGGGGCTAGCGGGGGGGCCCTTAGCACAGATACGCAGTATTTT
CDR3 protein: CASSLGASGGALSTDTQYF

V gene: TRBV11-2
J gene: TRBJ2-7
D gene: TRBD1
clone size: few
CDR3 DNA: TGTGCCAGCAGCTTCGTGACAGGGGGGCAGTACTTC
CDR3 protein: CASSFVTGGQYF

V gene: TRBV29-1
J gene: TRBJ2-7
D gene: -
clone size: -
CDR3 DNA: TGCAGCGTTGAAGTTGTAGGAGACTCATCTGCCTACGAGCAGTACTTC
CDR3 protein: CSVEVVGDSSAYEQYF

V gene: TRBV5-1
J gene: TRBJ2-2
D gene: -
clone size: few
CDR3 DNA: TGCGCCAGCAGCTTGGCCATTACAACGAACACCGGGGAGCTGTTTTTT
CDR3 protein: CASSLAITTNTGELFF

V gene: TRBV9
J gene: TRBJ2-3
D gene: -
clone size: -
CDR3 DNA: TGTGCCAGCAGCACGTCCGGAGTACTGGGGACCACAGATACGCAGTATTTT
CDR3 protein: CASSTSGVLGTTDTQYF

V gene: TRBV24-1
J gene: TRBJ2-5
D gene: -
clone size: -
CDR3 DNA: TGTGCCACCAGTGATTTTAACCAAGAGACCCAGTACTTC
CDR3 protein: CATSDFNQETQYF

V gene: TRBV9
J gene: TRBJ2-2
D gene: TRBD1
clone size: many
CDR3 DNA: TGTGCCAGCAGCGTAGGGAGGGACAGGGCCAACACCGGGGAGCTGTTTTTT
CDR3 protein: CASSVGRDRANTGELFF

V gene: TRBV5-5
J gene: TRBJ2-5
D gene: -
clone size: -
CDR3 DNA: TGTGCCAGCAGCTTGTGGGATAAACCCCAAGAGACCCAGTACTTC
CDR3 protein: CASSLWDKPQETQYF

V gene: TRBV12-3/TRBV12-4
J gene: TRBJ1-1
D gene: -
clone size: few
CDR3 DNA: TGTGCCAGCAGGGGGGCCAGGAGGACTGAAGCTTTCTTT
CDR3 protein: CASRGARRTEAFF

V gene: TRBV7-9
J gene: TRBJ2-1
D gene: -
clone size: -
CDR3 DNA: TGTGCCAGCAGCTTACTTGGTGCGGGGAACTACAATGAGCAGTTCTTC
CDR3 protein: CASSLLGAGNYNEQFF

V gene: TRBV7-9
J gene: TRBJ2-7
D gene: -
clone size: -
CDR3 DNA: TGTGCCAGCAGCTTGGGGGAACTTCCCCCCGGGGACGAGCAGTACTTC
CDR3 protein: CASSLGELPPGDEQYF

V gene: TRBV9
J gene: TRBJ2-2
D gene: -
clone size: -
CDR3 DNA: TGTGCCAGCAGCGTGGCAGGGGGGGCCGGGGAGCTGTTTTTT
CDR3 protein: CASSVAGGAGELFF

V gene: TRBV19
J gene: TRBJ2-7
D gene: -
clone size: -
CDR3 DNA: TGTGCCAGTAGTATGTCGGGCTCCAGCTCCTACGAGCAGTACTTC
CDR3 protein: CASSMSGSSSYEQYF

V gene: TRBV10-3
J gene: TRBJ2-1
D gene: TRBD1
clone size: few
CDR3 DNA: TGTGCCATCAGACAGGACAGGGGACCCGCACCCTTCAATGAGCAGTTCTTC
CDR3 protein: CAIRQDRGPAPFNEQFF